This note documents a single TCR beta chain sequence. The antigen remains unidentified. This sample includes further DNA sequences coding for the same CDR3. The entry originates in a study of T cell responses to AZD1222 COVID-19 vaccine. Using immunoSEQ multiplex PCR, the repertoire was profiled, and TCRdb retains in-frame clones only, with some absent. The sample consists of approximately 150,000 clones, approximately 90% of them appearing once. Whole-study findings and limits: The study identified only six AZD1222 recipients as seropositive at baseline. Receipt of two AZD1222 doses was followed by a rise in Spike-specific TCR breadth and depth. Researchers took repertoire samples only after the peak T cell response had come. Females made up more of the donors, who were largely white British, and clonal diversity may have come out too low.

CDR1 is SEHNR, CDR2 FQNEAQ, per germline (reference sequence). Trimming left V 1 base short and J 4 bases short, with 3 bases between. The CDR3 is 12 residues long. The sequencing here drew on peripheral blood, taken 28 days after the second AZD1222 dose. The clonotype originates from an adult who received the AZD1222 COVID-19 vaccine. The rearrangement links TRBV7-9 to TRBJ2-3; no clear D. CDR3 region: CASSLVADTQYF. CDR3 in DNA: TGTGCCAGCAGCTTAGTCGCAGATACGCAGTATTTT.